This T cell receptor beta chain was sequenced in a study of T cell responses to AZD1222 COVID-19 vaccine. Study conclusions and caveats: Recipients of two AZD1222 doses showed rising Spike-specific TCR breadth and depth. The study sampled repertoires only after the peak T cell response.

Here immunoSEQ multiplex PCR was the method, and the copy in TCRdb shows in-frame clones only, minus some. The table has some 130,000 clones, around 85% seen once; the top ten hold 2.4%. Comment on this clone: Its antigen is still unknown.

The TCR sequence derives from an adult in good health. The source was peripheral blood, collected on day 0 of AZD1222 vaccination.

The CDR3: CASSVVGNPATDTQYF. In DNA form, the CDR3 reads TGTGCCAGCAGCGTAGTAGGCAACCCCGCCACAGATACGCAGTATTTT. This rearrangement joins TRBV7-8 to TRBJ2-3; D is undetermined. This CDR3 is 16 amino acids long. Trimming left V 5 bases short and J 2 bases short, with 17 bases between. Per the germline V gene, CDR1 is SGHVS and CDR2 is FQNEAQ.